The 29 T cell receptor beta chains reported below all come from one sample, sequenced in a study of Ad26.COV2.S vaccination and SARS-CoV-2 variants. Indicated treatment: some 19 received Ad26.COV2.S at low or high dose, single or two shots; about 5 received placebo; per-sample allocation not given. Samples came from day 63 after the first vaccine or placebo injection. Sequenced by immunoSEQ multiplex PCR; TCRdb stores in-frame clones only, minus some. The repertoire holds about 420,000 clones, with around 89% as singletons. The source material was peripheral blood, sampled in a trial of Ad26.COV2.S vaccine versus placebo. All receptors derive from a person aged 18 to 65 who received the Ad26.COV2.S COVID-19 vaccine or a placebo.

The rearrangement links TRBV4-1 to TRBJ2-5; D gene uncertain. This CDR3 has 16 residues. CDR1 and CDR2 (germline): MGHRA, YSYEKL. Deletions cut 7 bases from V and 3 bases from J, with 21 bases between. The CDR3 sequence is CASTTVGRSNEETQYF. The DNA of the CDR3 is TGCGCCAGCACAACGGTAGGCAGGTCTAATGAAGAGACCCAGTACTTC.

The genes are TRBV24-1 and TRBJ1-2; 7 bases are a match to TRBD1. V lost 4 bases, J lost 5 bases, and 6 bases stayed unmatched. Germline assignment: CDR1 KGHDR and CDR2 SFDVKD. The CDR3 is made up of 14 amino acids. The CDR3 DNA reads as TGTGCCACCAGTGACCCCGGGACAGTATATGGCTACACCTTC. It translates to CATSDPGTVYGYTF.

The chain employs TRBV11-1 and TRBJ2-7; maybe TRBD2 (6 bases). V lost 4 bases and J 3 bases, leaving 7 bases between the germline ends. Germline V gives CDR1 SGHAT, CDR2 FQDESV (reference sequence). This CDR3 comprises 12 residues. This CDR3 is CASSSAGYEQYF. CDR3 DNA: TGTGCCAGCAGCTCAGCGGGCTACGAGCAGTACTTC. Complete variable domain (other parts from reference TRBV11-1 and TRBJ2-7): EAEVAQSPRYKITEKSQAVAFWCDPISGHATLYWYRQILGQGPELLVQFQDESVVDDSQLPKDRFSAERLKGVDSTLKIQPAELGDSAMYLCASSSAGYEQYFGPGTRLTVT.

The chain has TRBV29-1 and TRBJ2-2; a possible D gene is TRBD1 (6 bases). This CDR3 is 13 amino acids long. V shed 5 bases and J shed 6 bases, with 13 bases lying between them. Germline CDR1 SQVTM, CDR2 ANQGSEA. For the CDR3, the DNA is TGCAGCGTTCGGACCCAGGGGTCCGGGGAGCTGTTTTTT. Its protein is CSVRTQGSGELFF.

V usage is TRBV6-5 and J usage is TRBJ1-4; 9 bases line up with TRBD1. Germline assignment: CDR1 MNHEY and CDR2 SVGAGI. Trimming at V came to 2 bases and at J to 7 bases, leaving 2 bases not matched to a gene. The length of the CDR3 is 14 residues. The CDR3, as DNA: TGTGCCAGCAGTTACGGGACAGGGCGTGAAAAACTGTTTTTT. Its translation: CASSYGTGREKLFF.

CDR3 sequence reads: CAWSVRNPGGLQKPNYGYTF. The CDR3 DNA reads as TGTGCCTGGAGTGTAAGGAACCCCGGGGGACTCCAAAAACCCAACTATGGCTACACCTTC. V gene TRBV30 combines with J gene TRBJ1-2; weak D call: TRBD1 (5 bases). The CDR3 runs 20 residues. Germline loops: CDR1 GTSNPN, CDR2 SVGIG (reference sequence). The germline V and J ends were trimmed by 0 bases and 2 bases, with 28 bases remaining between them.

The V call is TRBV11-1, the J call TRBJ2-4, with TRBD1 identical over 7 bases. The CDR3 contains 15 residues. The V and J ends lost 6 bases and 5 bases, in that order; junction bases with no gene match: 10. CDR1 and CDR2 from the germline V gene are SGHAT and FQDESV (reference sequence). In nucleotides, the CDR3 is TGTGCCAGCAGAACTACAGGGGAGATCGAAAACATTCAGTACTTC. It translates to CASRTTGEIENIQYF.

CDR3 region: CASRLGAGQYGYTF. The CDR3 DNA reads as TGTGCCAGTAGGTTGGGTGCAGGCCAATATGGCTACACCTTC. V gene TRBV19 combines with J gene TRBJ1-2, with D unresolved. V lost 6 bases to trimming and J lost 5 bases, with 16 bases between them. This CDR3 contains 14 residues. Germline values: CDR1 LNHDA, CDR2 SQIVND (reference sequence). Together with reference TRBV19 and TRBJ1-2, the CDR3 gives the full variable domain: DGGITQSPKYLFRKEGQNVTLSCEQNLNHDAMYWYRQDPGQGLRLIYYSQIVNDFQKGDIAEGYSVSREKKESFPLTVTSAQKNPTAFYLCASRLGAGQYGYTFGSGTRLTVV.

The rearrangement uses TRBV9 and TRBJ1-6; 8 nucleotides line up with TRBD1. The CDR3 runs 15 residues. Trimming removed 2 bases from V and 7 bases from J; junction bases left unmatched: 5. Germline CDR1 is SGDLS and CDR2 is YYNGEE. The CDR3 region has the DNA TGTGCCAGCAGCGTCTCCGGGACAGGAAATTCACCCCTCCACTTT. The encoded protein is CASSVSGTGNSPLHF.

Only one count was recorded for this clone. The rearrangement links TRBV7-2 to TRBJ2-5, with 7 bases identical to TRBD1. The ends lost 2 bases at V and 2 bases at J; junction bases unmatched: 2. CDR3 length equals 14 residues. The germline V gene encodes CDR1 SGHTA and CDR2 FQGNSA. CDR3 nucleotides: TGTGCCAGCAGCTTACCCAGGGGGCAAGAGACCCAGTACTTC. It codes for CASSLPRGQETQYF.

A single count supports this clone. The rearrangement links TRBV5-1 to TRBJ2-3, with a possible D match to TRBD2 (6 bases). The germline V and J ends were trimmed by 2 bases and 6 bases, with 16 bases remaining between them. This CDR3 has 15 amino acids. The germline CDR1 and CDR2 sequences are SGHRS and YFSETQ. This CDR3 is CASSFDLTSADTQYF. The CDR3 bases are TGCGCCAGCAGCTTCGACTTGACTAGTGCCGATACGCAGTATTTT. Full variable domain (missing parts from reference TRBV5-1 and TRBJ2-3): KAGVTQTPRYLIKTRGQQVTLSCSPISGHRSVSWYQQTPGQGLQFLFEYFSETQRNKGNFPGRFSGRQFSNSRSEMNVSTLELGDSALYLCASSFDLTSADTQYFGPGTRLTVL.

This sequence joins TRBV7-3 and TRBJ2-3; tentatively, D is TRBD1 (5 bases). V was pared by 5 bases and J by 0 bases, with 15 bases between. The CDR3 sequence is 16 residues long. Germline CDR1 reads SGHTA; CDR2 reads FQGTGA. As DNA, the CDR3 is TGTGCCAGCAGCAAAGGGGTAGCCCCTAGCACAGATACGCAGTATTTT. Its translation is CASSKGVAPSTDTQYF.

V is TRBV2 and J is TRBJ2-5; TRBD1 aligns across 10 bases. Germline CDR1 and CDR2: SNHLY and FYNNEI. The CDR3 is 17 residues long. V dropped 1 base and J dropped 0; count of bases not matched to a gene: 5. The CDR3 sequence is CASSEEGTGENQETQYF. In DNA, the CDR3 is TGTGCCAGCAGTGAAGAGGGGACAGGGGAGAACCAAGAGACCCAGTACTTC.

This chain joins TRBV7-6 and TRBJ2-3; TRBD1 matches 8 bases. This CDR3 has 16 residues. Germline loops: CDR1 SGHVS, CDR2 FNYEAQ. V gave up 2 bases and J gave up 3 bases; unmatched junction bases: 7. CDR3 region: CASSLSSRQGTDTQYF. DNA for the CDR3: TGTGCCAGCAGCTTAAGTAGCCGACAGGGGACAGATACGCAGTATTTT.

The rearrangement links TRBV12-3 or TRBV12-4 to TRBJ2-1; the D gene is possibly TRBD2 (7 bases). The CDR3 has 12 residues. V was pared by 7 bases and J by 15 bases, with 19 bases between. The CDR3 DNA sequence: TGTGCCAGCACTCCCACGGGGAGGGGGGTGTTCTTC. Protein: CASTPTGRGVFF.

The chain combines TRBV27 with TRBJ1-2; D not resolved. V was cut by 2 bases and J by 2 bases, with 12 bases left in between. The CDR3 runs to 15 residues. From germline, CDR1 is MNHEY and CDR2 SMNVEV (reference sequence). The CDR3 protein is CASSLIGTANYGYTF. The CDR3 DNA reads TGTGCCAGCAGTTTAATAGGTACAGCGAACTATGGCTACACCTTC.

J is TRBJ1-1 and V is TRBV28; no clear D gene. Germline V gene sequence: CDR1 MDHEN, CDR2 SYDVKM. The V gene lost 5 bases and the J gene lost 6 bases, with 13 bases spanning the gap. The CDR3 spans 13 residues. This CDR3 is CASSIYGDSEAFF. CDR3 DNA: TGTGCCAGCAGTATATACGGCGACTCTGAAGCTTTCTTT.

The chain employs TRBV2 and TRBJ1-1; D is possibly TRBD1 (5 bases). Germline CDR1 SNHLY, CDR2 FYNNEI. The CDR3 is 13 amino acids. V was shortened by 6 bases and J by 8 bases, with 16 bases between the two germline ends. The CDR3 protein is CASRGTGSKEAFF. The CDR3 DNA sequence: TGTGCCAGCAGAGGGACTGGAAGTAAAGAAGCTTTCTTT.

This chain uses TRBV6-2 or TRBV6-3 with TRBJ2-3; TRBD2 aligns across 8 bases. After removal of 4 bases from V and 4 bases from J, the junction contained 7 bases not matched to a gene. The CDR3 contains 15 residues. The germline gives CDR1 MNHEY, CDR2 SVGEGT. Here the CDR3 reads CASSFSGKWPDTQYF. CDR3 in DNA: TGTGCCAGCAGTTTTAGCGGGAAATGGCCAGATACGCAGTATTTT.

The rearrangement uses TRBV7-8 and TRBJ1-2; 8 bases map to TRBD1. Germline CDR1 and CDR2: SGHVS and FQNEAQ. V lost 1 base, J lost 8 bases, and 15 bases stayed unmatched. This CDR3 is built from 17 residues. CDR3 sequence reads: CASSLGRGRGPLLGYTF. The CDR3 DNA sequence: TGTGCCAGCAGCTTAGGAAGAGGCAGGGGGCCCTTACTGGGCTACACCTTC.

The CDR3 bases are TGTGCCAGCAGTTACAAACAGGGGAATTCACCCCTCCACTTT. This translates into CASSYKQGNSPLHF. J is TRBJ1-6 and V is TRBV6-5, with TRBD1 identical over 7 bases. Germline values: CDR1 MNHEY, CDR2 SVGAGI. After removal of 2 bases from V and 7 bases from J, the junction contained 2 bases not matched to a gene. The CDR3 has 14 amino acids.

This sequence joins TRBV7-2 and TRBJ2-2, with TRBD1 identical over 7 bases. The CDR3 contains 15 residues. V gave up 4 bases and J gave up 0 bases; unmatched junction bases: 2. Looked up from germline, CDR1 is SGHTA and CDR2 is FQGNSA. CDR3 in amino acids: CASSYGTANTGELFF. Written as DNA, the CDR3 is TGTGCCAGCAGCTACGGGACAGCGAACACCGGGGAGCTGTTTTTT.

V gene TRBV5-4 combines with J gene TRBJ2-4, with 7 bases fitting TRBD2. Germline trimming cut 5 bases from V and 8 bases from J; bases unmatched to any gene: 7. Germline CDR1 is SGHNT and CDR2 is YYREEE (reference sequence). The CDR3 contains 13 residues. CDR3 bases: TGTGCCAGCAGATCCTCAGGGAGGGACATTCAGTACTTC. Its protein product is CASRSSGRDIQYF.

This chain uses TRBV19 with TRBJ1-1; tentative D call: TRBD1 (5 bases). Trimming left V 3 bases short and J 3 bases short, with 8 bases between. CDR1 is LNHDA, CDR2 SQIVND, per germline (reference sequence). CDR3 length: 13 amino acids. In nucleotides, the CDR3 is TGTGCCAGTAGTATGGGGGTCTACACTGAAGCTTTCTTT. As protein: CASSMGVYTEAFF.

The V gene is TRBV5-4, the J gene TRBJ1-2; tentative D call: TRBD1 (6 bases). Germline CDR1 reads SGHNT; CDR2 reads YYREEE (reference sequence). V dropped 3 bases and J dropped 4 bases, with 22 bases sitting between them. The CDR3 runs to 17 residues. The CDR3 coding sequence is TGTGCCAGCAGCTACCTACTGACTATGACAGGAATCTATGGCTACACCTTC. Residues: CASSYLLTMTGIYGYTF. The entire variable domain, with the rest obtained from reference TRBV5-4 and TRBJ1-2, is as follows: ETGVTQSPTHLIKTRGQQVTLRCSSQSGHNTVSWYQQALGQGPQFIFQYYREEENGRGNFPPRFSGLQFPNYSSELNVNALELDDSALYLCASSYLLTMTGIYGYTFGSGTRLTVV.

This chain connects TRBV11-1 to TRBJ2-5; 7 bases align to TRBD1. The CDR3 extends over 14 amino acids. Germline V CDR1 and CDR2: SGHAT, FQDESV (reference sequence). J was trimmed by 5 bases and V by 1 base; bases with no gene match: 4. This CDR3 is CASSLVYRGETQYF. CDR3 bases: TGTGCCAGCAGCTTAGTTTACAGGGGTGAGACCCAGTACTTC.

V and J are TRBV19 and TRBJ2-2; 10 positions match TRBD1. The CDR3 length is 16 residues. Trimming took 7 bases from V and 7 from J; bases not matched to a gene: 12. Per the germline V gene, CDR1 is LNHDA and CDR2 is SQIVND (reference sequence). The CDR3 loop reads CASTRDRGQNHGELFF. In DNA, the CDR3 is TGTGCCAGTACCCGCGACAGGGGGCAAAATCACGGGGAGCTGTTTTTT.

This chain joins TRBV27 and TRBJ2-1, with 7 bases identical to TRBD1. Germline V gene sequence: CDR1 MNHEY, CDR2 SMNVEV (reference sequence). This CDR3 spans 16 amino acids. The J segment lost 5 bases and the V segment lost 2 bases, leaving 9 bases of the junction unmatched. The CDR3 reads CASSLTLGTANNEQFF. For the CDR3, the DNA is TGTGCCAGCAGTTTAACCCTCGGGACAGCTAACAATGAGCAGTTCTTC.

The chain links TRBV19 to TRBJ2-3, with unresolved D. The CDR3 is 11 amino acids. Between the trimmed V and J ends, which lost 9 bases and 6 bases, there was a span of 10 bases. Germline V lookup: CDR1 LNHDA, CDR2 SQIVND (reference sequence). CDR3 protein: CASGMGDTQYF. CDR3 DNA sequence: TGTGCCAGCGGAATGGGGGATACGCAGTATTTT.